This TCR beta chain emerged from a study of blood T cell repertoires in COVID-19. TCRdb's table, derived via immunoSEQ multiplex PCR, lists solely in-frame clones and lacks some. The repertoire holds around 190,000 clones, with around nine tenths as singletons. This CDR3 comprises 17 residues. V lost 1 base and J lost 0, with 15 bases in between. Per germline, CDR1 MNHNS and CDR2 SASEGT. Specimen: peripheral blood. The chain employs TRBV6-1 and TRBJ1-1; D not certain. The TCR comes from a young man with acute or convalescent COVID-19. The CDR3 coding sequence is TGTGCCAGCAGTGAAGAAATGTATTGGAGGTTGAACACTGAAGCTTTCTTT. It translates to CASSEEMYWRLNTEAFF.